The 15 T cell receptor beta chains reported below all come from one sample, sequenced in a study of T cells in Graves' hyperthyroidism and ophthalmopathy. TCR beta CDR3 regions were amplified from RNA transcripts. The study used the HTBI primer set for a first-round RT-PCR of the TCR CDR3. One entry per CDR3 protein, called by TCRdb with MiXCR from the multiplex PCR reads. There are approximately 620,000 distinct CDR3 sequences in the sample; approximately 14% occur only once, and roughly 5.5% lies in the top ten. Sequenced: blood. The source is a woman in her twenties or thirties with Graves' hyperthyroidism that later progressed to Graves' ophthalmopathy.

This clonotype was recorded many times. J is TRBJ2-7 and V is TRBV5-8; D call uncertain. V lost 5 bases and J lost 0, with 12 bases in between. The V gene's germline CDR1 is SGHTS and CDR2 YDEGEE. The length of the CDR3 is 14 residues. DNA for the CDR3: TGTGCCAGCAGTCCCAAACTCTCCTCCTACGAGCAGTACTTC. Protein product: CASSPKLSSYEQYF.

At least ten counts were recorded for this clonotype. V and J are TRBV7-2 and TRBJ2-1; unclear D gene. This CDR3 is built from 16 residues. Trimming left V 0 bases short and J 2 bases short, with 11 bases between. The germline gives CDR1 SGHTA, CDR2 FQGNSA. The CDR3 is CASSLALRIPYNEQFF. CDR3 coding DNA: TGTGCCAGCAGCTTAGCACTCAGAATTCCCTACAATGAGCAGTTCTTC.

This clonotype occurred many times. The chain links TRBV14 to TRBJ1-2; D is undetermined. CDR1 and CDR2 (germline): SGHDN, FVKESK. This CDR3 has 14 residues. V was trimmed by 0 bases and J by 4 bases, leaving 9 bases between them. The CDR3 loop reads CASSQEERVYGYTF. As DNA, the CDR3 is TGTGCCAGCAGCCAAGAGGAACGGGTCTATGGCTACACCTTC.

The sample holds many counts of this clonotype. The chain has TRBV3-1 and TRBJ1-1, with 11 bases lining up with TRBD1. The CDR3 has 16 amino acids. Looked up from germline, CDR1 is LGHDT and CDR2 is YNNKEL (reference sequence). J lost 0 bases, V lost 6 bases, and 6 bases had no gene match. CDR3 region: CASRRDRGGVNTEAFF. In DNA, the CDR3 is TGTGCCAGCAGGCGGGACAGGGGGGGGGTGAACACTGAAGCTTTCTTT.

This chain connects TRBV6-1 to TRBJ2-4, with a tentative D call TRBD1 (6 bases). V was trimmed by 5 bases and J by 0 bases, leaving 14 bases between them. The CDR3 consists of 16 residues. Germline CDR1 is MNHNS and CDR2 is SASEGT. CDR3 in DNA: TGTGCCAGCAGTCCCTCCGGACAGACAGCCAAAAACATTCAGTACTTC. Amino acid sequence: CASSPSGQTAKNIQYF.

To note about this clonotype: Just one base apart from a much larger clone, this may be a read error. V is TRBV27 and J is TRBJ2-1; no clear D. This CDR3 is 14 amino acids long. Germline assignment: CDR1 MNHEY and CDR2 SMNVEV (reference sequence). The CDR3 nucleotides are TGTGCCAGCGGTTTCGATCCCTTCGGTAATGAGCAGTTCTTC. Amino acid sequence: CASGFDPFGNEQFF.

This clonotype was recorded many times. V is TRBV27 and J is TRBJ1-2; unclear D gene. The V end lost 3 bases, the J end lost 7 bases, and 12 bases lay between the germline ends. Germline-derived CDR1 and CDR2 are MNHEY and SMNVEV (reference sequence). The CDR3 spans 13 residues. The chain's CDR3 is CASSFGPRGGYTF. CDR3 bases: TGTGCCAGCAGTTTTGGCCCCCGCGGTGGCTACACCTTC.

Concerning this clonotype: This clone may be a read error of a much larger clone one base away. The DNA for the CDR3 is TGTGCCAGCAACCTGGGGGAGCGGAGGAGCTCCCACGAGCAGTACTTC. It is translated as CASNLGERRSSHEQYF. The rearrangement uses TRBV12-3 or TRBV12-4 and TRBJ2-7; either TRBD1 or TRBD2 may supply D (5 bases each). The CDR3 runs 16 residues.

Ten or more counts support this clonotype. The chain joins TRBV5-6 to TRBJ2-1; no clear D gene. Trimming removed 6 bases from V and 4 bases from J, with 5 bases in between. The CDR3 is 11 amino acids. The germline V gene encodes CDR1 SGHDT and CDR2 YYEEEE. CDR3 in amino acids: CASIRYNEQFF. CDR3 bases: TGTGCCAGCATCAGATACAATGAGCAGTTCTTC.

This clonotype showed up many times. The chain carries TRBV30 and TRBJ1-1; no firm D call. Deletions cut 3 bases from V and 3 bases from J, with 14 bases between. The CDR3 totals 14 residues. Germline lookup yields CDR1 GTSNPN and CDR2 SVGIG (reference sequence). CDR3 loop: CAWSRTRTYTEAFF. The CDR3 nucleotides read TGTGCCTGGAGCCGAACCCGGACGTACACTGAAGCTTTCTTT.

This clonotype came up a few times. The J gene is TRBJ1-2, the V gene TRBV18, with 8 bases identical to TRBD1. This CDR3 contains 16 residues. The V gene end was trimmed by 0 bases and the J gene end by 4 bases; junction bases not matched to a gene: 7. Germline V CDR1 and CDR2: KGHSH, LQKENI. Here the CDR3 DNA reads TGTGCCAGCTCACCACCCGGGACAGGCTCCTCCTATGGCTACACCTTC. Translated: CASSPPGTGSSYGYTF.

This clonotype was counted a few times. With a much larger clone just one base away, this may be a read error. The chain has TRBV29-1 and TRBJ2-7; a possible D gene is TRBD1 (5 bases). Trimming took off 2 bases at V and 3 bases at J, with 11 bases between the two ends. This CDR3 spans 13 amino acids. Per germline, CDR1 SQVTM and CDR2 ANQGSEA. The CDR3 coding sequence is TGCAGCGTTGAAATGGCAGGGATCTACGAGCAGTACTTC. As protein: CSVEMAGIYEQYF.

This clonotype was seen ten or more times. V and J are TRBV2 and TRBJ2-5; D is tentatively TRBD1 or TRBD2 (5 bases each). There are 14 residues in the CDR3. Germline-derived CDR1 and CDR2 are SNHLY and FYNNEI. V lost 5 bases to trimming and J lost 2 bases, with 12 bases between them. The DNA for the CDR3 is TGTGCCAGCAGTTCCCAGGGACCACAAGAGACCCAGTACTTC. It encodes CASSSQGPQETQYF.

At least ten counts were recorded for this clonotype. The V call is TRBV11-2, the J call TRBJ1-6; TRBD1 is a possible D gene (5 bases). CDR1 is SGHAT and CDR2 is FQNNGV in the germline V gene. The CDR3 runs to 19 residues. The V gene lost 5 bases and the J gene lost 0 bases, with 20 bases spanning the gap. As DNA, the CDR3 is TGTGCCAGCAGCCGGGGATGGGGGTTTGCAGGCTCCTATAATTCACCCCTCCACTTT. This encodes CASSRGWGFAGSYNSPLHF.

This clonotype has ten or more counts. The chain uses TRBV15 and TRBJ1-4; D unclear. Deletions cut 0 bases from V and 5 bases from J, with 7 bases between. There are 14 residues in the CDR3. CDR1 LNHNV and CDR2 YYDKDF come from the germline V gene (reference sequence). The CDR3 is CATSRDRSNEKLFF. CDR3 DNA sequence: TGTGCCACCAGCAGAGACAGATCGAATGAAAAACTGTTTTTT.